This T cell receptor beta chain was found in a study of T-cell reconstitution after alpha-beta-depleted transplantation in children. As it was prepared, the TCRbeta library received unique molecular identifiers. MiXCR, run by TCRdb on the PCR reads, gives a single entry per CDR3 protein. The sample holds about 250,000 distinct CDR3 sequences; 24% are singletons and the top ten take about 5%. This clonotype was picked up a small number of times. As yet, its antigen is unknown. The V end lost 1 base, the J end lost 0 bases, and 8 bases lay between the germline ends. Germline V lookup: CDR1 SGHNT, CDR2 YYREEE (reference sequence). The CDR3 runs 15 residues. General study findings and limits: By one year post-transplant, T-cell counts and diversity largely arose from T cells that were newly produced.

The sample here was PBMCs, mostly from graft donor cells, taken 360 days after TCRalphabeta/CD19-depleted stem cell transplant. The J gene is TRBJ2-1, the V gene TRBV5-4; D unresolved. The origin of this receptor is a female patient aged 2-15 years who had a stem cell transplant for congenital amegakaryocytic thrombocytopenia, so the T cells may come from the graft donor. In nucleotides, the CDR3 is TGTGCCAGCAGCTTGTCCCGGAGCTCCTACAATGAGCAGTTCTTC. This translates into CASSLSRSSYNEQFF.